This TCR beta chain comes out of a study of T cell repertoires in cytomegalovirus infection. The overall study: Evidence of both CMV infection and a matching HLA type came from public TCR beta signatures.

Findings and caveats of the study: What dominated the ex vivo response were HLA-C-restricted CMV-specific TCR beta clonotypes. Pooled public TCR beta family frequency picked out CMV carriers with the relevant HLA.

The CDR3 is 15 residues long. Germline lookup yields CDR1 DFQATT and CDR2 SNEGSKA (reference sequence). Trimming cost V 3 bases and J 2 bases, with 14 bases left between them. This clonotype showed up just a few times. Antigen: not known. One entry per CDR3 protein, called by TCRdb with MiXCR from the reads. Of just under 300,000 distinct CDR3 sequences in the sample, around 10% are singletons; the top ten hold less than 3%. The receptor was isolated from a human donor in good health (CMV status not recorded). Some clones in this sample may be carry-over from other donors' samples. The V gene is TRBV20-1, the J gene TRBJ1-5, with a tentative D call TRBD1 (5 bases). Sequencing used PBMCs. The CDR3 DNA follows: TGCAGTGCTAGTGACAGACGATTAGGCAATCAGCCCCAGCATTTT. Translating gives CSASDRRLGNQPQHF.